These T cell receptor beta chains were read from a single sample in a study of cytomegalovirus exposure and HLA in healthy donors. The data were produced by immunoSEQ multiplex PCR, yet TCRdb's version contains in-frame clones alone and is incomplete. This sample has 200,000 to 250,000 clones, with around nine tenths found just once. The material sequenced was PBMCs. These receptors all come from a woman aged 18-29 years in good health and CMV-seronegative. Each CDR3 is given with its conserved first and last residue. A D gene is named only where the DNA matches it firmly. A row's size may be missing; if present it is once, few, many or a size class.

V gene	D gene	J gene	clone size	CDR3 DNA	CDR3 protein
TRBV21-1	.	TRBJ2-7	.	TGTGCCAGCAGCAACGGGGTGGGGACAGCTTCCAGGGCCGACGAGCAGTACTTC	CASSNGVGTASRADEQYF
TRBV7-2	TRBD2	TRBJ2-5	.	TGTGCCAGCAGCTTATTTAGGACTAGCGGAAAATCCAAAGAGACCCAGTACTTC	CASSLFRTSGKSKETQYF
TRBV18	.	TRBJ1-6	.	TGTGCCAGCTCACCGACACCTGTAAATTCACCCCTCCACTTT	CASSPTPVNSPLHF
TRBV4-2	TRBD1	TRBJ1-2	.	TGTGCCAGCAGCCAAGTTGGACAGGGACCTAACTATGGCTACACCTTC	CASSQVGQGPNYGYTF
TRBV19	TRBD1	TRBJ1-1	.	TGTGCCAGTGGTCAACAGGGGGCGTCCACTGAAGCTTTCTTT	CASGQQGASTEAFF
TRBV27	TRBD2	TRBJ2-7	.	TGTGCCAGCAGTGTTATATCCCCTAGCGGCTCCTACGAGCAGTACTTC	CASSVISPSGSYEQYF
TRBV9	.	TRBJ2-1	.	TGTGCCAGCAGCCCAGGTGGTCCCTGGCTCTACAATGAGCAGTTCTTC	CASSPGGPWLYNEQFF
TRBV6-1	TRBD1	TRBJ1-1	.	TGTGCCAGCAGTGAATGGTTGGGACAGGAGAACACTGAAGCTTTCTTT	CASSEWLGQENTEAFF
TRBV7-3	.	TRBJ2-2	.	TGTGCCAGCAGCTTAAACCAGGGGCCGCTGTTTTTT	CASSLNQGPLFF
TRBV6-5	TRBD1	TRBJ2-7	.	TGTGCCAGCACCCCCAGGGGGCTCTACGAGCAGTACTTC	CASTPRGLYEQYF
TRBV6-4	TRBD1	TRBJ2-3	.	TGTGCCAGCAGTGATGGACAGGCGGCAGATACGCAGTATTTT	CASSDGQAADTQYF
TRBV14	.	TRBJ1-1	.	TGTGCCAGCAGCCAAGTCCGGTGCTGTGAAGCTTTCTTT	CASSQVRCCEAFF
TRBV19	TRBD2	TRBJ2-1	once	TGTGCCAGTAGTATAGTTCCGGGACTAGCGGGGAATGAGCAGTTCTTC	CASSIVPGLAGNEQFF
TRBV4-2	TRBD2	TRBJ2-3	.	TGTGCCAGCAGCCAAGGTACGCTAGCGGGGAGAACAGGCACAGATACGCAGTATTTT	CASSQGTLAGRTGTDTQYF
TRBV4-1	.	TRBJ1-4	.	TGCGCCAGCAGCCAAGAAAGGCGACGGGGGGCTAATGAAAAACTGTTTTTT	CASSQERRRGANEKLFF
TRBV6-1	.	TRBJ1-2	.	TGTGCCAGCAGGGCCATATATGGCTACACCTTC	CASRAIYGYTF
TRBV6-7	.	TRBJ1-4	.	TGTGCCAGCAGTTACTCGACAACAACTAATGAAAAACTGTTTTTT	CASSYSTTTNEKLFF
TRBV5-6	TRBD2	TRBJ2-7	.	TGTGCCAGGAATGGCGGGGGGAGGCCCTACGAGCAGTACTTC	CARNGGGRPYEQYF
TRBV4-1	TRBD2	TRBJ2-7	.	TGCGCCAGCAGCCAAGTAGACGGGGGGGACTACGAGCAGTACTTC	CASSQVDGGDYEQYF
TRBV7-8	.	TRBJ2-1	.	TGTGCCAGCAGCTTTCCCGGAGACTACAATGAGCAGTTCTTC	CASSFPGDYNEQFF
TRBV5-4	TRBD2	TRBJ2-3	.	TGTGCCAGCAGCCCGGGGGGGGTCGCAACGAAAGATACGCAGTATTTT	CASSPGGVATKDTQYF
TRBV5-8	.	TRBJ1-4	.	TGTGCCAGCAGCCGACAGAACAATGAAAAACTGTTTTTT	CASSRQNNEKLFF
TRBV9	TRBD1	TRBJ1-1	.	TGTGCCAGCAGTACTTCTACAGGGGGCGGGACTGAAGCTTTCTTT	CASSTSTGGGTEAFF
TRBV5-5	.	TRBJ2-7	few	TGTGCCAGCAGCTTGACAGGTCGGGAGCAGTACTTC	CASSLTGREQYF
TRBV4-3	TRBD2	TRBJ2-1	.	TGCGCCAGCAGCCAAGGGACTAGCGGGGACTACAATGAGCAGTTCTTC	CASSQGTSGDYNEQFF
TRBV6-5	TRBD1	TRBJ1-1	.	TGTGCCAGCATTTTGAGAGGGGGCAACACTGAAGCTTTCTTT	CASILRGGNTEAFF
TRBV9	.	TRBJ2-1	.	TGTGCCAGCAGCCCCCGCTCCTACAATGAGCAGTTCTTC	CASSPRSYNEQFF
TRBV10-2	TRBD2	TRBJ2-1	.	TGCGCCAGCAGTGAGGTGCGGGGGGGCACCTACAATGAGCAGTTCTTC	CASSEVRGGTYNEQFF
TRBV7-8	.	TRBJ2-1	.	TGTGCCAGCAGCTCCTCTAGGAGTTCACCTTACAATGAGCAGTTCTTC	CASSSSRSSPYNEQFF
TRBV15	TRBD2	TRBJ2-5	few	TGTGCCACCAGTAGGACTAGCGTGGAGACCCAGTACTTC	CATSRTSVETQYF
TRBV5-1	TRBD2	TRBJ2-2	.	TGCGCCAGCAGCCCCTGGACTAGCGGGACCGGGGAGCTGTTTTTT	CASSPWTSGTGELFF
TRBV2	TRBD1	TRBJ2-6	.	TGTGCCAGCAGAACAGGGGCTATGGCCAACGTCCTGACTTTC	CASRTGAMANVLTF
TRBV25-1	.	TRBJ2-2	once	TGTGCCAGCATCCAATTCGGGGAGCTGTTTTTT	CASIQFGELFF
TRBV19	.	TRBJ1-5	.	TGTGCCAGTAGTATCCGAGGACAGAATCAGCCCCAGCATTTT	CASSIRGQNQPQHF
TRBV7-9	TRBD2	TRBJ2-3	.	TGTTCCAGCAGCTTAATACTAGCGGGTAGCACAGATACGCAGTATTTT	CSSSLILAGSTDTQYF